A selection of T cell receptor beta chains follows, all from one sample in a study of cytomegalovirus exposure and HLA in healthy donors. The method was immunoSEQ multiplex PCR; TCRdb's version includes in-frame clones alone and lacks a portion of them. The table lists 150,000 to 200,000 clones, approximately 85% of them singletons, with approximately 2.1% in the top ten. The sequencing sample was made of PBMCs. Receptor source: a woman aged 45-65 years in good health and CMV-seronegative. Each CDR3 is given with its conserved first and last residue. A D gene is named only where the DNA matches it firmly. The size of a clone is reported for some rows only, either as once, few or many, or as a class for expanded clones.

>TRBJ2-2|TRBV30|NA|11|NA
TGTGCCTGGACCTTTAGCGGGGAGCTGTTTTTT
CAWTFSGELFF
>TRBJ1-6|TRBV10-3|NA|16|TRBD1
TGTGCCATCAGTGAGGGACAGGGTGCTTATAATTCACCCCTCCACTTT
CAISEGQGAYNSPLHF
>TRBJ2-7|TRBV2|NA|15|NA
TGTGCCAGCAGTGAATTTGGTGGGCAGGGCTACGAGCAGTACTTC
CASSEFGGQGYEQYF
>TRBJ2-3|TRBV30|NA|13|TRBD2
TGTGCCTGGAGAAGGCGACTAGCGGGAGTGCAGTATTTT
CAWRRRLAGVQYF
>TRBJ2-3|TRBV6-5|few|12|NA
TGTGCCAGCACAGGGGTTGGGGATACGCAGTATTTT
CASTGVGDTQYF
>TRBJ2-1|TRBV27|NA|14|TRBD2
TGTGCCATTAGCCCTAGCGGGAGCAACAATGAGCAGTTCTTC
CAISPSGSNNEQFF
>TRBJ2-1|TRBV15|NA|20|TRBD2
TGTGCCACCAGCGCTTACCTCGGGACTAGCGGGAGCAGTCGTGGCAATGAGCAGTTCTTC
CATSAYLGTSGSSRGNEQFF
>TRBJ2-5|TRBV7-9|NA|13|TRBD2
TGTGCCAGCAGCACCGGACTAGGGGAGACCCAGTACTTC
CASSTGLGETQYF
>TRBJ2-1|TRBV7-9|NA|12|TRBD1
TGTTCCAGCAGCTTAGGGGGCGATGAGCAGTTCTTC
CSSSLGGDEQFF
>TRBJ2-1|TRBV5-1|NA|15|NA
TGCGCCAGCAGCTACCATGACTTCTCCTACAATGAGCAGTTCTTC
CASSYHDFSYNEQFF
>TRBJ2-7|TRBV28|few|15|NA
TGTGCCAGCACCGCACGGCGGGCGGCCATCTACGAGCAGTACTTC
CASTARRAAIYEQYF
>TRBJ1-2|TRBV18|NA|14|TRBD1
TGTGCCAGCTCACAAGGACAGGGGGCGGATGGCTACACCTTC
CASSQGQGADGYTF
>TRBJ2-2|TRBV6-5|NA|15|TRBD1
TGTGCCAGCAGACCCGGGACAGCGAACACCGGGGAGCTGTTTTTT
CASRPGTANTGELFF
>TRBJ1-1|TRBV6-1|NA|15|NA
TGTGCCAGCAGTGAAGCGTGGACAGCGAACACTGAAGCTTTCTTT
CASSEAWTANTEAFF
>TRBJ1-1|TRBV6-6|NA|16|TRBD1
TGTGCCAGCAGTTCTGGACCGGGACAGGGGGTAACTGAAGCTTTCTTT
CASSSGPGQGVTEAFF
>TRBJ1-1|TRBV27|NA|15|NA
TGTGCCAGCAGACGCCCGACAGCGACGAGCACTGAAGCTTTCTTT
CASRRPTATSTEAFF
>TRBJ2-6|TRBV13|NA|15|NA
TGTGCCAGCAGCTTACGTGTCTCTGGGGCCAACGTCCTGACTTTC
CASSLRVSGANVLTF
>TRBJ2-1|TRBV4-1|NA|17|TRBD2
TGCGCCAGCAGCCACCAAGGGACTAGCGGGAGGTACAATGAGCAGTTCTTC
CASSHQGTSGRYNEQFF
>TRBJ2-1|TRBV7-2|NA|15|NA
TGTGCCAGCAGCTTAGCGTCATTTTCCTACAATGAGCAGTTCTTC
CASSLASFSYNEQFF
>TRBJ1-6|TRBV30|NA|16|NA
TGTGCCTGGAGCCGCCCCGGACATCCTAATAATTCACCCCTCCACTTT
CAWSRPGHPNNSPLHF
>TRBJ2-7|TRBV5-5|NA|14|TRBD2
TGTGCCAGCAGCTTAGGCGGGAGGGCCTACGAGCAGTACTTC
CASSLGGRAYEQYF
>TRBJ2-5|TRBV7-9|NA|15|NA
TGTGCCAGCAGCTTAGGGACTGGGGGCAGAGAGACCCAGTACTTC
CASSLGTGGRETQYF
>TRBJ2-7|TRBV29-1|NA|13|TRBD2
TGCAGCGTTGGGCTAGCGGGAGCCTACGAGCAGTACTTC
CSVGLAGAYEQYF
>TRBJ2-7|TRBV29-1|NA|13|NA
TGCAGCGTTGGAGCGGAAAGCTCCTACGAGCAGTACTTC
CSVGAESSYEQYF
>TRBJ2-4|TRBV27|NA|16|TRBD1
TGTGCCAGCAGTTCCGGACAGGGAGTAGCCAAAAACATTCAGTACTTC
CASSSGQGVAKNIQYF
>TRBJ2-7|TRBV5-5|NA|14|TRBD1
TGTGCCAGCAGCTTGGGGACAGGGCCCTACGAGCAGTACTTC
CASSLGTGPYEQYF
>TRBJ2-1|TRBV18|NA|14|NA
TGTGCCAGCTCACCAGGAACTACACGGAATGAGCAGTTCTTC
CASSPGTTRNEQFF
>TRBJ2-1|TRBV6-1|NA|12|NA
TGTGCCAGCAGGGAGGAGTGGGGAGAGCAGTTCTTC
CASREEWGEQFF
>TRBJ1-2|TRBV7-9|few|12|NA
TGTTCCAGCAGCAGACAGGAGACAGGCTACACCTTC
CSSSRQETGYTF
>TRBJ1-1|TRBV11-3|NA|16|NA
TGTGCCAGCAGCCAGCAACGTTTAGGAGTGAACACTGAAGCTTTCTTT
CASSQQRLGVNTEAFF
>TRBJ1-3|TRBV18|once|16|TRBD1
TGTGCCAGCTCACCCAAACCGGGACAGACTGGAAACACCATATATTTT
CASSPKPGQTGNTIYF
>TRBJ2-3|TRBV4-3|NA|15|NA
TGCGCCAGCAGCCAAGAGGAGGGGCTTCGAGATACGCAGTATTTT
CASSQEEGLRDTQYF
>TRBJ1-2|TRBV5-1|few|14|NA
TGCGCCAGCAGACCTAACCGGGACACTTATGGCTACACCTTC
CASRPNRDTYGYTF
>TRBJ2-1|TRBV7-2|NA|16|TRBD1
TGTGCCAGCAGCGGACAGGGGGTCGCCTCCTACAATGAGCAGTTCTTC
CASSGQGVASYNEQFF
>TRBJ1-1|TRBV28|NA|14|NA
TGTGCCAGCACCTTCCGAGGGGGTTCCACTGAAGCTTTCTTT
CASTFRGGSTEAFF
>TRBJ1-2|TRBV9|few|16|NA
TGTGCCAGCAGCGTTGGCGGGCAGGACCATAACTATGGCTACACCTTC
CASSVGGQDHNYGYTF
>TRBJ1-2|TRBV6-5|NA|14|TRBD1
TGTGCCAGCACGGCCAGGACAGGGGACTATGGCTACACCTTC
CASTARTGDYGYTF
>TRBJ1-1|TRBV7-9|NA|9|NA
TGTTCCAGCAGCCCCGGAGCTTTCTTT
CSSSPGAFF
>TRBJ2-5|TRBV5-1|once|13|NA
TGCGCCAGCAGCCTACTAGTTTCTGAGACCCAGTACTTC
CASSLLVSETQYF
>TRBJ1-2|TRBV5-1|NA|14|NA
TGCGCCAGCAGAACAGGACAGACCTTTGATGGCTACACCTTC
CASRTGQTFDGYTF
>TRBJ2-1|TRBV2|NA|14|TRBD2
TGTGCCACCACGGAGCGGGAGGGCCTCAATGAGCAGTTCTTC
CATTEREGLNEQFF
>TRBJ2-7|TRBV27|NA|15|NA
TGTGCCAGCAGTCCCTCCCGGCGGAGCTCCTACGAGCAGTACTTC
CASSPSRRSSYEQYF
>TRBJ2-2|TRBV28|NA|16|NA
TGTGCCAGCAGCCCGGGGGAGGGGGGGAACACCGGGGAGCTGTTTTTT
CASSPGEGGNTGELFF
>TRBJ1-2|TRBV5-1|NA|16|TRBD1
TGCGCCAGCACCACGGGGACAGGGGCCCAATTTGAAGGCTACACCTTC
CASTTGTGAQFEGYTF
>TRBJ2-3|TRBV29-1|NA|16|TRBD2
TGCAGCGTTGAAGAAAAGATGGGACTAGGGCGGGATACGCAGTATTTT
CSVEEKMGLGRDTQYF
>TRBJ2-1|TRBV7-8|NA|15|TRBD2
TGTGCCAGCAGCTTAGGCGGCGGGAGAGGCAATGAGCAGTTCTTC
CASSLGGGRGNEQFF
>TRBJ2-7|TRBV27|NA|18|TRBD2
TGTGCCAGCAGTGGTCTAGCGGGAGGCCCAACCCCTATTGACGAGCAGTACTTC
CASSGLAGGPTPIDEQYF
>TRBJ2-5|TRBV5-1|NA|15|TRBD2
TGCGCCAGCAGCTTGGAGGGACTAGTGAGGGAGACCCAGTACTTC
CASSLEGLVRETQYF
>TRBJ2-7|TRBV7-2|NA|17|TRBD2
TGTGCCAGCAGCTTACCCGGCGCTAGCGGGAGGAGATACGAGCAGTACTTC
CASSLPGASGRRYEQYF
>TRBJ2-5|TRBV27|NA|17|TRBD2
TGTGCCAGCAGCCCCCATTTTCGCAGCGGGAACGCGGAGACCCAGTACTTC
CASSPHFRSGNAETQYF
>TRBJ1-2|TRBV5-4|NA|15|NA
TGTGCCAGCAGCCAGAGGGTCTCGCAAGCAGGTGGCTACACCTTC
CASSQRVSQAGGYTF
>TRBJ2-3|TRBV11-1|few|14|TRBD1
TGTGCCAGCAGCTTAAACAGGGGGCCAGATACGCAGTATTTT
CASSLNRGPDTQYF
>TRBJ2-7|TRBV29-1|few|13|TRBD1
TGCAGCGTTTCCGGGACAGGGGCCTACGAGCAGTACTTC
CSVSGTGAYEQYF
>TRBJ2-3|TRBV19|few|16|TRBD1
TGTGCCAGTAGTATCCCCGACAGGGGGAGGACAGATACGCAGTATTTT
CASSIPDRGRTDTQYF
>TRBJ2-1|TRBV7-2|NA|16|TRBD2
TGTGCCAGCAGCTTAGTGCTAGCGGCGAGACCGGATGAGCAGTTCTTC
CASSLVLAARPDEQFF